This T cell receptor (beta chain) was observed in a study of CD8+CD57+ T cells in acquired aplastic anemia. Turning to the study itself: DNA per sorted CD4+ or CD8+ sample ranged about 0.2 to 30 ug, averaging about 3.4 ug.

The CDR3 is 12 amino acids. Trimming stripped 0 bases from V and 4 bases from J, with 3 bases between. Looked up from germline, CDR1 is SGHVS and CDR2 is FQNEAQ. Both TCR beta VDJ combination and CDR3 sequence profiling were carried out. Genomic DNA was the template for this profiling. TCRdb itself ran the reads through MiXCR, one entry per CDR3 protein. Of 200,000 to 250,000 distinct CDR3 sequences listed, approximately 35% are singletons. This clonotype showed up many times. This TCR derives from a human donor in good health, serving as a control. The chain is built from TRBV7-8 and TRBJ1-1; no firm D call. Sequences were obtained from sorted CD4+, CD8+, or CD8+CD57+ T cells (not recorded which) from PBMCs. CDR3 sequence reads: CASSLAPTEAFF. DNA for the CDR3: TGTGCCAGCAGCTTAGCCCCCACTGAAGCTTTCTTT.